One and the same sample provided the 15 T cell receptor beta chains below, sequenced in a study of blood T cell repertoires in COVID-19 (TCRdb year 2020). To prepare the library, the immunoSEQ multiplex PCR assay was applied. Imported from immuneACCESS, the table was reduced by TCRdb to in-frame sequences with V and J called. These copies leave out some clones; in studies compared against another copy, an unresolved V gene accounts for under half, and the cause of the remainder is not known. Here the sample has about 120,000 clones; 75% to 85% occur a single time. The ten largest make up 10% of the sample. Sequenced input: peripheral blood. The receptors shown here come from a human donor in a cohort sampled during active COVID-19.

This chain connects TRBV6-6 to TRBJ2-7; the match to TRBD1 covers 9 bases. This CDR3 has 12 amino acids. From germline, CDR1 is MNHNY and CDR2 SVGAGI (reference sequence). The ends lost 6 bases at V and 5 bases at J; junction bases unmatched: 2. CDR3 protein: CASRRTGDEQYF. In DNA, the CDR3 is TGTGCCAGCAGAAGGACAGGGGACGAGCAGTACTTC.

This clone showed up just a few times. The CDR3 nucleotides read TGTGCCAGCAGCGGTACTAGCGGGAGAGCTCACGAGCAGTACTTC. The encoded protein is CASSGTSGRAHEQYF. The chain combines TRBV5-4 with TRBJ2-7; 11 bases map to TRBD2. CDR1 and CDR2 (germline): SGHNT, YYREEE (reference sequence). J lost 5 bases, V lost 4 bases, and 8 bases had no gene match. The CDR3 consists of 15 residues.

V gene TRBV30 combines with J gene TRBJ1-5, with a weak D call TRBD1 (5 bases). CDR1 is GTSNPN, CDR2 SVGIG, per germline (reference sequence). With 0 bases removed from V and 0 bases from J, the gap between germline ends came to 12 bases. This CDR3 region has 16 residues. CDR3: CAWSVRDYYSNQPQHF. CDR3 DNA sequence: TGTGCCTGGAGTGTTCGGGACTACTATAGCAATCAGCCCCAGCATTTT. Supplemented by reference TRBV30 and TRBJ1-5, the full variable domain reads SQTIHQWPATLVQPVGSPLSLECTVEGTSNPNLYWYRQAAGRGLQLLFYSVGIGQISSEVPQNLSASRPQDRQFILSSKKLLLSDSGFYLCAWSVRDYYSNQPQHFGDGTRLSIL.

The count of this clone is one. CDR3 sequence (DNA): TGTGCCAGCAGTCACTCAACTAATGAAAAACTGTTTTTT. As protein: CASSHSTNEKLFF. The chain carries TRBV12-3 or TRBV12-4 and TRBJ1-4, with D uncertain. Trimming stripped 5 bases from V and 0 bases from J, with 4 bases between. CDR3 length: 13 residues.

This chain links TRBV28 with TRBJ1-4; 10 positions match TRBD1. The V segment lost 3 bases and the J segment 6 bases; nucleotides outside the gene matches: 4. Germline-derived CDR1 and CDR2 are MDHEN and SYDVKM. The CDR3 runs 15 residues. As DNA, the CDR3 is TGTGCCAGCAGTTTCCCGACAGGGGGCGATGAAAAACTGTTTTTT. It specifies CASSFPTGGDEKLFF.

The chain has TRBV2 and TRBJ2-6; 8 nucleotides line up with TRBD2. In germline, CDR1 is SNHLY, CDR2 FYNNEI. The CDR3 has 15 amino acids. The J segment lost 4 bases and the V segment lost 11 bases, leaving 10 bases of the junction unmatched. The CDR3 here is CAWGAGGAGANVLTF. Written as DNA, the CDR3 is TGTGCCTGGGGTGCGGGGGGAGCGGGGGCCAACGTCCTGACTTTC.

The V call is TRBV10-3, the J call TRBJ1-6; tentatively, D is TRBD1 (6 bases). The CDR3 has 14 residues. Deletions cut 4 bases from V and 5 bases from J, with 9 bases between. Germline CDR1 reads ENHRY; CDR2 reads SYGVKD. CDR3 sequence: CAISGSGDNSPLHF. As DNA, the CDR3 is TGTGCCATCAGTGGGTCAGGGGATAATTCACCCCTCCACTTT.

Here the CDR3 reads CASSGGSTINYEQYF. The CDR3 DNA sequence: TGTGCCAGTAGTGGAGGATCAACCATCAACTACGAGCAGTACTTC. This chain uses TRBV19 with TRBJ2-7; a possible D gene is TRBD2 (5 bases). V lost 5 bases and J lost 3, with 17 bases in between. The CDR3 is 15 amino acids. Looked up from germline, CDR1 is LNHDA and CDR2 is SQIVND (reference sequence).

The V and J genes are TRBV6-5 and TRBJ2-7; D unclear. CDR1 is MNHEY, CDR2 SVGAGI, per germline. This CDR3 comprises 14 residues. Trimming took off 3 bases at V and 0 bases at J, with 9 bases between the two ends. CDR3 residues: CASSYSPGSYEQYF. In nucleotides, the CDR3 is TGTGCCAGCAGTTATTCCCCAGGCTCCTACGAGCAGTACTTC.

The rearrangement uses TRBV7-2 and TRBJ2-1, with TRBD2 matching over 12 bases. This CDR3 has 15 residues. V lost 5 bases to trimming and J lost 8 bases; unmatched junction nucleotides: 7. Germline assignment: CDR1 SGHTA and CDR2 FQGNSA. CDR3 DNA sequence: TGTGCCAGCAGCCCCTCTAGCGGGGGGGTCGATGAGCAGTTCTTC. Translation gives CASSPSSGGVDEQFF.

The chain carries TRBV10-2 and TRBJ2-2, with 11 bases lining up with TRBD2. This CDR3 spans 18 amino acids. Germline V CDR1 and CDR2: WSHSY, SAAADI. The trim removed 5 bases at V and 4 bases at J, leaving 12 bases unmatched. CDR3: CASSPHPLAGGGTGELFF. DNA of the CDR3: TGCGCCAGCAGTCCCCACCCTCTAGCGGGAGGTGGCACCGGGGAGCTGTTTTTT.

The chain carries TRBV19 and TRBJ2-1; 13 bases match TRBD2. After removal of 8 bases from V and 2 bases from J, the junction contained 6 bases not matched to a gene. In germline, CDR1 is LNHDA, CDR2 SQIVND (reference sequence). The CDR3 is 16 residues long. The CDR3 region is CASEWTSGGAYNEQFF. CDR3 DNA sequence: TGTGCCAGTGAGTGGACTAGCGGGGGAGCCTACAATGAGCAGTTCTTC.

This clone has a single count. This chain connects TRBV5-1 to TRBJ2-3; 11 nucleotides line up with TRBD2. The CDR3 sequence is 15 residues long. Trimming took 2 bases from V and 10 from J; bases not matched to a gene: 9. Germline CDR1 reads SGHRS; CDR2 reads YFSETQ. The chain's CDR3 is CASSFESGTSGSQYF. In nucleotides, the CDR3 is TGCGCCAGCAGCTTCGAATCCGGGACTAGCGGTTCGCAGTATTTT. Drawing the rest from reference TRBV5-1 and TRBJ2-3, the complete variable domain is KAGVTQTPRYLIKTRGQQVTLSCSPISGHRSVSWYQQTPGQGLQFLFEYFSETQRNKGNFPGRFSGRQFSNSRSEMNVSTLELGDSALYLCASSFESGTSGSQYFGPGTRLTVL.

The chain links TRBV28 to TRBJ2-7; 9 bases align to TRBD2. The CDR3 runs 16 residues. V lost 5 bases, J lost 6 bases, and 14 bases stayed unmatched. Per the germline V gene, CDR1 is MDHEN and CDR2 is SYDVKM. The CDR3 here is CASSPPVGGRAFEQYF. CDR3 nucleotides: TGTGCCAGCAGTCCCCCGGTTGGCGGGAGGGCCTTCGAGCAGTACTTC.

The chain uses TRBV7-3 and TRBJ2-1, with D tentatively TRBD2 (7 bases). The CDR3 loop spans 14 amino acids. CDR1 and CDR2 from the germline V gene are SGHTA and FQGTGA. Trimming cost V 5 bases and J 7 bases, with 15 bases left between them. The CDR3: CASSLRGGRNEQFF. For the CDR3, the DNA is TGTGCCAGCAGCCTGAGGGGGGGCCGTAATGAGCAGTTCTTC.